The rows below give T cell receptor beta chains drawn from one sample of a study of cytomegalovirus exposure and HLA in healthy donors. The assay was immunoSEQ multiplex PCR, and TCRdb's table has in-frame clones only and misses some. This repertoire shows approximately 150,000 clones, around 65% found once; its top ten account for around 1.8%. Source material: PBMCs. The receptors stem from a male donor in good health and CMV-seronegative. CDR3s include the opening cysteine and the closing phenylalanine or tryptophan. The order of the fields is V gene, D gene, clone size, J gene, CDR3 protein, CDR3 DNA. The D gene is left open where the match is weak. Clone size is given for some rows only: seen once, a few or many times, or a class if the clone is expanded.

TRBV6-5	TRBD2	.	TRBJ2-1	CASRSSGNEQFF	TGTGCCAGCAGGTCTAGCGGCAATGAGCAGTTCTTC
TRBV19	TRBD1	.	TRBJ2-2	CASSSPPGTGAGELFF	TGTGCCAGTAGTAGCCCCCCAGGGACAGGGGCCGGGGAGCTGTTTTTT
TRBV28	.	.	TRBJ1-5	CASTSSTEGNQPQHF	TGTGCCAGCACCTCCTCGACGGAGGGCAATCAGCCCCAGCATTTT
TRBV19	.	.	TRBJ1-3	CASSRIPRQASGNTIYF	TGTGCCAGTAGTAGAATCCCACGACAGGCCTCTGGAAACACCATATATTTT
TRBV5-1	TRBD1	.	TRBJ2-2	CASSLALDRVNTGELFF	TGCGCCAGCAGCTTGGCCCTGGACAGGGTGAACACCGGGGAGCTGTTTTTT
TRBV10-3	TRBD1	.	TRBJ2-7	CAIRGDRGRLYEQYF	TGTGCCATCAGAGGTGACAGGGGGCGGCTCTACGAGCAGTACTTC
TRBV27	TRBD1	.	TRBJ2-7	CASSLRSGQGGHEQYF	TGTGCCAGCAGTTTAAGGTCGGGACAGGGGGGACACGAGCAGTACTTC
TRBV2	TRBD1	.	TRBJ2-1	CASSSGQGSNEQFF	TGTGCCAGCAGTTCGGGACAGGGGTCCAATGAGCAGTTCTTC
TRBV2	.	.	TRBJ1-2	CASTTSLQGPYGYTF	TGTGCCAGCACAACGTCCCTACAGGGTCCCTATGGCTACACCTTC
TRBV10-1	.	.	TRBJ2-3	CASSQGHYTDTQYF	TGCGCCAGCAGTCAGGGGCACTACACAGATACGCAGTATTTT
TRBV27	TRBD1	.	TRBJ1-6	CASQGGPYNSPLHF	TGTGCCAGCCAGGGGGGCCCCTATAATTCACCCCTCCACTTT
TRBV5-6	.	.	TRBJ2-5	CASGANQETQYF	TGTGCCAGCGGGGCCAACCAAGAGACCCAGTACTTC
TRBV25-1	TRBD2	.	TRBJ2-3	CASSEYRGADTQYF	TGTGCCAGCAGTGAATATCGGGGGGCAGATACGCAGTATTTT
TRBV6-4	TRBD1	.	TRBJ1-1	CASRTDRADTEAFF	TGTGCCAGCAGGACGGACAGGGCGGACACTGAAGCTTTCTTT
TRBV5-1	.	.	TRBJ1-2	CASSFDTDYGYTF	TGCGCCAGCAGCTTTGATACGGACTATGGCTACACCTTC
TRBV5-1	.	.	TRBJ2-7	CASRQEGEQYF	TGCGCCAGCAGACAGGAGGGCGAGCAGTACTTC
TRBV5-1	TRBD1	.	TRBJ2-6	CASSLGTTGAGANVLTF	TGCGCCAGCAGCTTGGGCACTACAGGGGCTGGGGCCAACGTCCTGACTTTC
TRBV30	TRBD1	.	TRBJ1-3	CAWSVRQGVSGNTIYF	TGTGCCTGGAGTGTAAGACAGGGGGTCTCTGGAAACACCATATATTTT
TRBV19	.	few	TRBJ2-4	CASSRRDRGNIQYF	TGTGCCAGTAGTCGGAGGGACCGCGGAAACATTCAGTACTTC
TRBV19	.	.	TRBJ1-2	CARILNSANYGYTF	TGTGCCAGAATATTGAACAGTGCTAACTATGGCTACACCTTC
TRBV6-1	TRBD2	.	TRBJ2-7	CASSVRGESIYEQYF	TGTGCCAGCAGTGTCCGGGGGGAATCTATCTACGAGCAGTACTTC
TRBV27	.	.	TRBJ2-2	CASSNLQGNTGELFF	TGTGCCAGCAGTAACCTACAGGGAAATACCGGGGAGCTGTTTTTT